Sequencing of this T cell receptor beta chain was carried out in a study of blood T cell repertoires in COVID-19. Background on the study: Spain, Italy and the United States supplied samples that represented acute and convalescent COVID-19. T cells, B-cell-depleted T cells, or PBMCs supplied cDNA or gDNA.

Original data processing: Scientists estimated how many nucleated cells there were by amplifying reference gene primers. Assay used: immunoSEQ multiplex PCR; TCRdb lists only in-frame clones, some missing. V and J calls and clone size follow that table, whereas D and trimming were derived from the DNA. Among fewer than 200,000 clones listed, about 89% were seen once. Germline CDR1 and CDR2: LGHNA and YNFKEQ. Trimming shortened V by 2 bases and J by 8 bases, and 18 bases separated the two germline ends. The CDR3 totals 15 residues. The sequence was obtained from a man between 40 and 49 years old with active or convalescent COVID-19. Input material: peripheral blood. V usage is TRBV4-2 and J usage is TRBJ1-1; maybe TRBD1 (5 bases). CDR3 sequence: CASSQWGTVEPEAFF. Here the CDR3 DNA reads TGTGCCAGCAGCCAATGGGGCACTGTAGAGCCCGAAGCTTTCTTT.